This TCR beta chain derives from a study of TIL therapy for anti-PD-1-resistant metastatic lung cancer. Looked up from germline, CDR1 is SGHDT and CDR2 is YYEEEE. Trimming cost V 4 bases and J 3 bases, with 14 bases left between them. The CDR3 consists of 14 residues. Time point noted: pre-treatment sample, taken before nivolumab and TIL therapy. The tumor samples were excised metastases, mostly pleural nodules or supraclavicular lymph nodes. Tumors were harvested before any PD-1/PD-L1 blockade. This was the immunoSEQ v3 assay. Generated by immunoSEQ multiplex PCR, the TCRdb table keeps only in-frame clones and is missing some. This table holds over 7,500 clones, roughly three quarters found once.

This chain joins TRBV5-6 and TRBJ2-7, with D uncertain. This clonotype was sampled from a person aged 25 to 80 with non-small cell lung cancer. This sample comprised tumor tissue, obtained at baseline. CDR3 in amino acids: CASSLFPIGYEQYF. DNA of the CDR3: TGTGCCAGCAGCCTTTTCCCCATAGGCTACGAGCAGTACTTC.